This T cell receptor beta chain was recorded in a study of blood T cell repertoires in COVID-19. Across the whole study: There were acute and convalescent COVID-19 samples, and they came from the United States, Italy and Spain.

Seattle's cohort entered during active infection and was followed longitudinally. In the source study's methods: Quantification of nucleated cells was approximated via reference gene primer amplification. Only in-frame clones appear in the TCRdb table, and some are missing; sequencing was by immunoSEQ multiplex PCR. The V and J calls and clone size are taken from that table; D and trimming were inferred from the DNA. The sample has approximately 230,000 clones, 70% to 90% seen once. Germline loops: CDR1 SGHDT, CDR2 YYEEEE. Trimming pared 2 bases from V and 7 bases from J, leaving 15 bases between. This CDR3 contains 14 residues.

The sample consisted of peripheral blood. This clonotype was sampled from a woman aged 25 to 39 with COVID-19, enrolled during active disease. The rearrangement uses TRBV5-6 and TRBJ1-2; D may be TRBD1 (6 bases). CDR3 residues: CASSFTGRNTGYTF. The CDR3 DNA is TGTGCCAGCAGCTTCACAGGGCGGAATACTGGCTACACCTTC.